This passage covers 30 T cell receptor beta chains from one sample sequenced in a study of T cell clonality in common variable immunodeficiency (dated by TCRdb to the mid-2010s). The protocol used for the library was the immunoSEQ multiplex PCR assay. This is the immuneACCESS table as TCRdb keeps it, with only in-frame sequences that have V and J called. A part of the clones is gone; compared with another copy, unresolved V genes explain less than half, and the rest is unexplained. For this sample, around 45,000 clones appear and none is a singleton. The top ten clonotypes cover about 0.68% of the sample. The sequencing input was peripheral blood mononuclear cells. The source is a person aged 18-69 years in good health.

Ten or more counts support this clone. Read sequence stops 3 residues before the CDR3 end, and the germline J gene provides the missing end. The V call is TRBV12-3 or TRBV12-4, the J call TRBJ1-1, with 9 bases fitting TRBD1. This CDR3 is 14 amino acids long. Unmatched junction bases numbered 7, after V lost 7 bases and J lost 4 bases. The CDR3 is CASIGQGRGTEAFF. CDR3 DNA (partial): TGTGCCAGCATCGGACAGGGGCGAGGCACTGAA.

This clone was detected ten times or more. The read comes to an end 3 residues before the CDR3 does, leaving the germline J gene to fill in the end. The chain carries TRBV10-2 and TRBJ2-2, with 11 bases lining up with TRBD2. V was clipped by 10 bases and J by 3 bases; unmatched bases: 7. This CDR3 has 15 residues. Germline V CDR1 and CDR2: WSHSY, SAAADI. CDR3 loop: CATLGLADYTGELFF. The part of the CDR3 DNA that was read is TGCGCCACTTTGGGACTAGCGGACTACACCGGGGAG.

This clone was detected many times. The read ends 3 residues early relative to the CDR3; the germline J gene fills the gap. V and J are TRBV19 and TRBJ2-7; 7 bases align to TRBD1. Germline V lookup: CDR1 LNHDA, CDR2 SQIVND (reference sequence). This CDR3 spans 14 amino acids. With V trimmed by 3 bases and J by 1 base, 3 bases remained unmatched. Here the CDR3 reads CASSIPGQSYEQYF. CDR3 DNA (partial): TGTGCCAGTAGTATCCCGGGACAGTCCTACGAG.

This clone has a count of ten or more. From the germline J gene comes the end of the CDR3, since the read stops 3 residues before it. The chain carries TRBV6-1 and TRBJ2-3; 8 nucleotides align to TRBD2. Germline loops: CDR1 MNHNS, CDR2 SASEGT. CDR3 length: 15 amino acids. Trimming took 3 bases from V and 2 from J; bases not matched to a gene: 4. The CDR3 bases that were read are TGTGCCAGCAGTGATCACGGGGGGGCCACAGATACG. Translated: CASSDHGGATDT. The whole CDR3 sequence is CASSDHGGATDTQYF.

This clone has ten or more counts. The CDR3 end lies 3 residues beyond the end of the read and is filled in from the germline J gene. The rearrangement joins TRBV20-1 to TRBJ2-1, with 11 nucleotides matching TRBD1. Per germline, CDR1 DFQATT and CDR2 SNEGSKA (reference sequence). With 3 bases clipped from V and 1 base from J, the junction kept 8 bases outside the gene matches. This CDR3 has 17 amino acids. The part of the CDR3 DNA that was read is TGCAGTGCTAGGGGCTGGGACAGGGGGTCGTCCTACAATGAG. Amino acids: CSARGWDRGSSYNE. The whole CDR3 protein is CSARGWDRGSSYNEQFF.

Ten or more counts support this clone. Read data end 3 residues before the CDR3 end; the end is taken from the germline J gene. The V and J genes are TRBV5-4 and TRBJ2-3, with D unclear. In germline, CDR1 is SGHNT, CDR2 YYREEE (reference sequence). This CDR3 comprises 13 residues. Trimming took off 1 base at V and 2 bases at J, with 5 bases between the two ends. The sequenced part of the CDR3 DNA is TGTGCCAGCAGCTTGACAGCCACAGATACG. This sequence encodes CASSLTATDT. In full, the CDR3 is CASSLTATDTQYF.

As concerns this clone: Read coverage stops 3 residues before the CDR3 terminus; the germline J gene supplies the remainder. V and J are TRBV6-4 and TRBJ1-1; D remains ambiguous. This CDR3 comprises 14 residues. The germline V gene encodes CDR1 MRHNA and CDR2 SNTAGT. V shed 0 bases and J shed 2 bases, with 7 bases lying between them. The CDR3 loop reads CASSDSAGNTEAFF. The CDR3 DNA, read in part, is TGTGCCAGCAGTGACTCGGCAGGAAACACTGAA.

This clone was observed many times. The sequence runs out 3 residues before the end of the CDR3; the remainder is reconstructed from the germline J gene. The chain carries TRBV7-3 and TRBJ1-2; 8 nucleotides agree with TRBD1. After removal of 5 bases from V and 1 base from J, the junction contained 6 bases not matched to a gene. The germline V gene encodes CDR1 SGHTA and CDR2 FQGTGA. The CDR3 runs to 15 residues. Partial CDR3 DNA: TGTGCCAGCAGCCCAGGGACAGGAGTTAACTATGGC. Translated: CASSPGTGVNYG. The full CDR3 sequence reads CASSPGTGVNYGYTF. The variable domain in full, completed from reference TRBV7-3 and TRBJ1-2, reads GAGVSQTPSNKVTEKGKYVELRCDPISGHTALYWYRQSLGQGPEFLIYFQGTGAADDSGLPNDRFFAVRPEGSVSTLKIQRTERGDSAVYLCASSPGTGVNYGYTFGSGTRLTVV.

The sample holds many counts of this clone. The read ends 3 residues shy of where the CDR3 ends; the end is completed using the germline J gene. The chain employs TRBV19 and TRBJ2-7, with 7 bases that match TRBD1. The CDR3 runs 13 residues. V was clipped by 6 bases and J by 2 bases; unmatched bases: 4. The germline V gene has CDR1 LNHDA and CDR2 SQIVND (reference sequence). This CDR3 reads CASRGTATYEQYF. The sequenced part of the CDR3 DNA is TGTGCCAGTAGGGGGACAGCAACCTACGAG.

This clone was seen at least ten times. The read halts 3 residues ahead of the CDR3 end, with the missing end drawn from the germline J gene. The chain combines TRBV18 with TRBJ2-3; D possibly corresponds to TRBD1 (6 bases). The CDR3 has 17 amino acids. The V gene's germline CDR1 is KGHSH and CDR2 LQKENI. Deletions cut 5 bases from V and 0 bases from J, with 18 bases between. The CDR3 DNA, read in part, is TGTGCCAGCTCAACCCAATCCAAGGGGGTTAGCACAGATACG. The encoded protein is CASSTQSKGVSTDT. From start to end, the CDR3 is CASSTQSKGVSTDTQYF.

This clone was seen repeatedly, ten times or more. Read sequence stops 3 residues before the CDR3 end, and the germline J gene provides the missing end. The J gene is TRBJ2-3, the V gene TRBV20-1, with D perhaps matching TRBD1 (5 bases). The length of the CDR3 is 14 residues. V shed 0 bases and J shed 1 base, with 8 bases lying between them. From germline, CDR1 is DFQATT and CDR2 SNEGSKA (reference sequence). The CDR3 bases that were read are TGCAGTGCTAGAGATGACAGACGCACAGATACG. Protein sequence: CSARDDRRTDT. The whole CDR3 region reads CSARDDRRTDTQYF.

This clone showed up many times. The read falls 3 residues short of the CDR3 end, and the missing part is taken from the germline J gene. The V call is TRBV18, the J call TRBJ1-4; maybe TRBD1 (5 bases). The germline V gene has CDR1 KGHSH and CDR2 LQKENI. The CDR3 totals 14 residues. V was pared by 3 bases and J by 0 bases, with 5 bases between. The CDR3 sequence is CASSPTATNEKLFF. The part of the CDR3 DNA that was read is TGTGCCAGCTCACCGACAGCAACTAATGAAAAA.

This clone was seen many times. The read stops 3 residues short of the end of the CDR3; the missing end is completed from the germline J gene. This chain links TRBV20-1 with TRBJ2-2, with 7 positions matching TRBD2. From germline, CDR1 is DFQATT and CDR2 SNEGSKA (reference sequence). The CDR3 runs to 16 residues. V was pared by 6 bases and J by 4 bases, with 14 bases of the junction left unmatched. Incomplete CDR3 DNA: TGCAGTGCGACAAGCAGCGGGACGTTAGTCACCGGGGAG. Protein product: CSATSSGTLVTGE. The full-length CDR3 reads as CSATSSGTLVTGELFF.

This clone was observed at least ten times. The observed sequence ends 3 residues before the CDR3 terminus, with the missing tail filled in from the germline J gene. The gene calls are TRBV10-3 and TRBJ2-1; 12 bases align to TRBD2. CDR1 ENHRY and CDR2 SYGVKD come from the germline V gene. J lost 2 bases, V lost 3 bases, and 8 bases had no gene match. This CDR3 region has 18 residues. This CDR3 is CAISDPSGRGGTYNEQFF. Partial CDR3 DNA: TGTGCCATCAGTGACCCTAGCGGGAGGGGGGGCACCTACAATGAG.

This clone was counted many times. The CDR3 end is not reached by the read, which stops 3 residues before it; the germline J gene fills it in. The chain employs TRBV12-5 and TRBJ2-7, with a possible D match to TRBD2 (6 bases). Per the germline V gene, CDR1 is LGHNT and CDR2 is FRNRAP. This CDR3 contains 13 residues. V lost 7 bases, J lost 1 base, and 11 bases lay in between. Here the CDR3 reads CASARGISYEQYF. Partial CDR3 DNA: TGTGCTAGTGCTCGGGGGATTTCCTACGAG.

In its sample, this clone was seen many times. The read finishes 3 residues shy of the CDR3 end, and the germline J gene is used to complete it. V gene TRBV6-2 or TRBV6-3 combines with J gene TRBJ1-2; the D gene is possibly TRBD1 (5 bases). This CDR3 is built from 15 residues. Germline CDR1 MNHEY, CDR2 SVGEGT. CDR3 DNA (partial): TGTGCCAGCAGTCGAGATAGCGGGGCCTACAATGAC. Translation gives CASSRDSGAYND. The entire CDR3 sequence reads CASSRDSGAYNDYTF.

This clone was picked up many times. With the read ending 3 residues before the CDR3 end, the germline J gene is used to fill in that end. The J gene is TRBJ1-4, the V gene TRBV18, with 12 positions matching TRBD1. Trimming cost V 3 bases and J 8 bases; bases outside gene matches: 10. CDR3 size: 17 residues. Germline V gene sequence: CDR1 KGHSH, CDR2 LQKENI. The CDR3 DNA, read in part, is TGTGCCAGCTCACCCCGGGACAGGGGGCTTCAATGGGAAAAA. This sequence encodes CASSPRDRGLQWEK. Given in full, the CDR3 is CASSPRDRGLQWEKLFF.

This clone was found many times. The read halts 3 residues ahead of the CDR3 end, with the missing end drawn from the germline J gene. The chain carries TRBV28 and TRBJ2-5; D remains ambiguous. The CDR3 totals 13 residues. The V and J ends lost 6 bases and 5 bases respectively, with 13 bases between them. The germline gives CDR1 MDHEN, CDR2 SYDVKM. CDR3 sequence: CASRRALAETQYF. The covered CDR3 bases are TGTGCCAGCAGGAGAGCTCTTGCCGAGACC.

Ten or more counts support this clone. The read finishes 3 residues shy of the CDR3 end, and the germline J gene is used to complete it. The genes are TRBV20-1 and TRBJ2-5; D is unclear. Trimming left V 0 bases short and J 5 bases short, with 7 bases between. The germline V gene has CDR1 DFQATT and CDR2 SNEGSKA (reference sequence). The CDR3 has 12 residues. The CDR3 spells CSARDSAETQYF. The covered CDR3 bases are TGCAGTGCTAGAGATTCCGCGGAGACC.

This clone has at least ten counts. The read ends 3 residues shy of where the CDR3 ends; the end is completed using the germline J gene. J is TRBJ1-3 and V is TRBV7-9; D might be TRBD1 (6 bases). Trimming stripped 10 bases from V and 6 bases from J, with 19 bases between. Germline CDR1 reads SEHNR; CDR2 reads FQNEAQ (reference sequence). CDR3 length equals 14 residues. CDR3 sequence reads: CAISPGRGVNTIYF. The CDR3 bases that were read are TGTGCCATCTCCCCGGGCAGGGGAGTAAACACC.

This clone was picked up many times. The read falls 3 residues short of the CDR3 end, and the missing part is taken from the germline J gene. The chain couples TRBV20-1 to TRBJ2-3; TRBD2 aligns across 11 bases. With V trimmed by 1 base and J by 2 bases, 8 bases remained unmatched. Germline CDR1 is DFQATT and CDR2 is SNEGSKA (reference sequence). The CDR3 extends over 17 amino acids. CDR3 sequence reads: CSARARQTSGNTDTQYF. The part of the CDR3 DNA that was read is TGCAGTGCTAGAGCACGACAGACTAGCGGGAACACAGATACG.

This clone was found many times. With the read ending 3 residues before the CDR3 end, the germline J gene is used to fill in that end. The chain links TRBV5-6 to TRBJ2-7, with TRBD1 identical over 10 bases. V trimming: 4 bases; J trimming: 6 bases; junction bases outside the gene matches: 10. There are 15 residues in the CDR3. Germline CDR1 and CDR2: SGHDT and YYEEEE. The CDR3: CASSVRGTGDSEQYF. Incomplete CDR3 DNA: TGTGCCAGCAGCGTGCGCGGGACAGGGGATTCCGAG.

This clone was seen more than once but under ten times. The CDR3 extends 3 residues past the end of the read, so its final part is completed from the germline J gene. The same CDR3 is also encoded by other DNA sequences in this sample. The chain joins TRBV18 to TRBJ2-1; 8 bases match TRBD1. The CDR3 has 17 residues. The ends lost 6 bases at V and 2 bases at J; junction bases unmatched: 12. CDR1 is KGHSH, CDR2 LQKENI, per germline. The CDR3 spells CASSPPRQGSTYNEQFF. The sequenced CDR3 bases are TGTGCCAGCTCCCCGCCGAGACAGGGGAGCACCTACAATGAG.

This clone was detected many times. The read falls 3 residues short of the CDR3 end, and the missing part is taken from the germline J gene. The V and J genes are TRBV12-3 or TRBV12-4 and TRBJ2-7, with D perhaps matching TRBD1 or TRBD2 (5 bases each). Trimming took 5 bases from V and 2 from J, leaving 13 bases between them. This CDR3 region has 14 residues. The sequenced part of the CDR3 DNA is TGTGCCAGCAGTCAATTCAGAGGGGCCTACGAG. Translation: CASSQFRGAYE. The complete CDR3 sequence is CASSQFRGAYEQYF.

This clone showed up many times. The CDR3 here is CASSLETGLSPLHF. CDR3 bases read: TGTGCCAGCAGCTTAGAGACAGGCCTTTCACCC. This chain links TRBV7-9 with TRBJ1-6; tentative D call: TRBD1 (6 bases). The read stops 3 residues short of the end of the CDR3; the missing end is completed from the germline J gene. The CDR3 sequence is 14 residues long. CDR1 SEHNR and CDR2 FQNEAQ come from the germline V gene (reference sequence). Trimming cost V 1 base and J 9 bases, with 10 bases left between them. The variable domain in full, with the rest retrieved from reference TRBV7-9 and TRBJ1-6, is DTGVSQNPRHKITKRGQNVTFRCDPISEHNRLYWYRQTLGQGPEFLTYFQNEAQLEKSRLLSDRFSAERPKGSFSTLEIQRTEQGDSAMYLCASSLETGLSPLHFGNGTRLTVT.

The sample holds many counts of this clone. The CDR3 end falls 3 residues outside the read, so it is completed with the germline J gene. This chain links TRBV5-8 with TRBJ1-1; the match to TRBD1 covers 8 bases. The junction had 10 bases not matched to a gene; V was cut back by 4 bases and J by 5 bases. The CDR3 contains 15 residues. Germline lookup yields CDR1 SGHTS and CDR2 YDEGEE. The part of the CDR3 DNA that was read is TGTGCCAGCAGCCGACCCCGGACAGGGTGGACTGAA. Translating gives CASSRPRTGWTE. The whole CDR3 is CASSRPRTGWTEAFF.

This clone occurred many times. With the read ending 3 residues before the CDR3 end, the germline J gene is used to fill in that end. The chain links TRBV5-6 to TRBJ1-1, with D tentatively TRBD1 (5 bases). Germline-derived CDR1 and CDR2 are SGHDT and YYEEEE. This CDR3 is built from 14 residues. The CDR3: CASSLPSVTAEAFF. Partial CDR3 DNA: TGTGCCAGCAGCTTGCCTTCTGTGACAGCCGAA.

This clone was seen ten or more times. The CDR3 extends 3 residues past the end of the read, so its final part is completed from the germline J gene. The rearrangement links TRBV9 to TRBJ1-4; 10 bases fit TRBD1. Germline V gene data show CDR1 as SGDLS and CDR2 as YYNGEE. This CDR3 region has 15 residues. J was trimmed by 5 bases and V by 4 bases; bases with no gene match: 5. Partial CDR3 DNA: TGTGCCAGCAGCAACTCGGGACAGGGGAATGAAAAA. It yields the protein CASSNSGQGNEK. The entire CDR3 is CASSNSGQGNEKLFF.

This clone was observed at least ten times. With the read ending 3 residues before the CDR3 end, the germline J gene is used to fill in that end. This rearrangement joins TRBV7-2 to TRBJ2-2, with 11 bases matching TRBD1. From germline, CDR1 is SGHTA and CDR2 FQGNSA. After removal of 4 bases from V and 7 bases from J, the junction contained 5 bases not matched to a gene. CDR3 length: 15 amino acids. The CDR3 loop reads CASSSGQGAIGELFF. The sequenced part of the CDR3 DNA is TGTGCCAGCAGCTCCGGACAGGGGGCGATCGGGGAG.

This clone was seen repeatedly, ten times or more. The CDR3 is cut off 3 residues early in the read; its end comes from the germline J gene. The gene calls are TRBV20-1 and TRBJ2-1; TRBD2 aligns across 12 bases. CDR1 is DFQATT, CDR2 SNEGSKA, per germline (reference sequence). V shed 3 bases and J 7 bases; nucleotides not matched to a gene: 7. CDR3 length: 15 residues. The sequenced part of the CDR3 DNA is TGCAGTGCTAGGAAGCCTAGCGGGAGGGGGAATGAG. Translated: CSARKPSGRGNE. The complete CDR3 sequence is CSARKPSGRGNEQFF.